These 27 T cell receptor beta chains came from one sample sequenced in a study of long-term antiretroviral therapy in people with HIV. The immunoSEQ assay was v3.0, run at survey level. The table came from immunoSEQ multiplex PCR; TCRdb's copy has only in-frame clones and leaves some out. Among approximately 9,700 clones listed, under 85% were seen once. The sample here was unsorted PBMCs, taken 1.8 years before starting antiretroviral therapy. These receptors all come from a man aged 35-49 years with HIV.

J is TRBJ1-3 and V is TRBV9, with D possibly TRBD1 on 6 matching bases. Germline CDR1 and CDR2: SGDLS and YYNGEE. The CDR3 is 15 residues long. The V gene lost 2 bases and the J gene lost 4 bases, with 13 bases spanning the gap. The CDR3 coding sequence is TGTGCCAGCAGCGTTGGGGGGGCGGGCGGAAACACCATATATTTT. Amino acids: CASSVGGAGGNTIYF.

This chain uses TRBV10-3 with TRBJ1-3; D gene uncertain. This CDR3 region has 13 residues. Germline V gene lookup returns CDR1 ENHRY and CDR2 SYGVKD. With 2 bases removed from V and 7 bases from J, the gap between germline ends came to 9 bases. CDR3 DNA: TGTGCCATCAGTGAGCCGCGGAAGAACACCATATATTTT. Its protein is CAISEPRKNTIYF.

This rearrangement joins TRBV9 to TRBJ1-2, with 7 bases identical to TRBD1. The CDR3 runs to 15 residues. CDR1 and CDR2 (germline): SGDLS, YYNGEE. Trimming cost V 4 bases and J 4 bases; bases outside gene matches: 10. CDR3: CASSLGTVPAYGYTF. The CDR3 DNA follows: TGTGCCAGCAGCCTCGGGACAGTTCCCGCCTATGGCTACACCTTC.

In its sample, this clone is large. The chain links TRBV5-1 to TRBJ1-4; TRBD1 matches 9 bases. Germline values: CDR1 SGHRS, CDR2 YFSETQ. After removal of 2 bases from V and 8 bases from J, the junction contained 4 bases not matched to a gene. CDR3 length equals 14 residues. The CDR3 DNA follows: TGCGCCAGCAGCTTCGGGACAGGGAACGAAAAACTGTTTTTT. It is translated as CASSFGTGNEKLFF.

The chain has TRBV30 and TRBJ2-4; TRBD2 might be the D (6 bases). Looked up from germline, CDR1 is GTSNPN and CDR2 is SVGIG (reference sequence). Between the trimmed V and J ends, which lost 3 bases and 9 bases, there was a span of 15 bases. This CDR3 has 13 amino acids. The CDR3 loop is CAWSAGGAGIQYF. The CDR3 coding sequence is TGTGCCTGGAGCGCCGGCGGGGCCGGCATTCAGTACTTC. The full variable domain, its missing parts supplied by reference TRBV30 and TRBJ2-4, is SQTIHQWPATLVQPVGSPLSLECTVEGTSNPNLYWYRQAAGRGLQLLFYSVGIGQISSEVPQNLSASRPQDRQFILSSKKLLLSDSGFYLCAWSAGGAGIQYFGAGTRLSVL.

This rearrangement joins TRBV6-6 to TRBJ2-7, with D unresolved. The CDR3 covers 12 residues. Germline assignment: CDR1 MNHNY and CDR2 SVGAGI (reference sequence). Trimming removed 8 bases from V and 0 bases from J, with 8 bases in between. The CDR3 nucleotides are TGTGCCAGCTCCCAGGTCTCCTACGAGCAGTACTTC. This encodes CASSQVSYEQYF.

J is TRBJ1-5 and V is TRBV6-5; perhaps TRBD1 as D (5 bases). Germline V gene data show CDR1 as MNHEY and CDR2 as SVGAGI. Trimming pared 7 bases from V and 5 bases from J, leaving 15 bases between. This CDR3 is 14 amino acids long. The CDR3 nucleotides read TGTGCCAGCACCAAGGGGTTGTTTGATCAGCCCCAGCATTTT. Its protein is CASTKGLFDQPQHF.

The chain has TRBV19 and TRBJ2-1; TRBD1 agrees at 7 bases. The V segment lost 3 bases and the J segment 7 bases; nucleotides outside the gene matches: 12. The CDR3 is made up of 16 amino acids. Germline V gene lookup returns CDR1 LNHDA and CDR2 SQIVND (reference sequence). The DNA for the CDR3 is TGTGCCAGTAGTATTCATAAGACAGGGTCGAGGAATGAGCAGTTCTTC. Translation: CASSIHKTGSRNEQFF.

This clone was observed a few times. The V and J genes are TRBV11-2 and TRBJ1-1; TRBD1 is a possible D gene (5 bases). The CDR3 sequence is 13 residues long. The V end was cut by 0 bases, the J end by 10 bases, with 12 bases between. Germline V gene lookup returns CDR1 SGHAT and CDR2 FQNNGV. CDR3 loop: CASSLEPGPGAFF. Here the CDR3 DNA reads TGTGCCAGCAGCTTAGAGCCAGGGCCAGGAGCTTTCTTT.

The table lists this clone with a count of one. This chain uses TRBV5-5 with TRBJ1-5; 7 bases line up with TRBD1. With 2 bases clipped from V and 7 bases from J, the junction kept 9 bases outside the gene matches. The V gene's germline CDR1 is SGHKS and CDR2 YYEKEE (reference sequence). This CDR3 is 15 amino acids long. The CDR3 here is CASSFQGGSQQPQHF. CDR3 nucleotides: TGTGCCAGCAGCTTCCAGGGGGGGTCTCAGCAGCCCCAGCATTTT.

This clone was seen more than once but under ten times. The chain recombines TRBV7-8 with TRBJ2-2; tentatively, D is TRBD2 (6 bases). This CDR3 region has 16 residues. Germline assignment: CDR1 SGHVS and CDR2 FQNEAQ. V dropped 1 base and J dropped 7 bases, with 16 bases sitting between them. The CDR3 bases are TGTGCCAGCAGCTTAGGGAGTACTAGGGGAGGCGGGGAGCTGTTTTTT. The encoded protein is CASSLGSTRGGGELFF.

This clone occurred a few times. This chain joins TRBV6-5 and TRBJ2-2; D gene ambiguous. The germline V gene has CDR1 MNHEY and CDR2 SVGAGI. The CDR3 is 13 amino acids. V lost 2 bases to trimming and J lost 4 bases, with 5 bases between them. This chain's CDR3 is CASSYDPTGELFF. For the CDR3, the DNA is TGTGCCAGCAGTTACGACCCCACCGGGGAGCTGTTTTTT.

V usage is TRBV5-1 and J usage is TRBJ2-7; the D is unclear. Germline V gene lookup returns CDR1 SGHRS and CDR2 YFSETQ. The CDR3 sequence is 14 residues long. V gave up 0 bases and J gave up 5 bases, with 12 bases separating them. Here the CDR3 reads CASSLGFLPNEQYF. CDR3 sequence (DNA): TGCGCCAGCAGCTTGGGATTTCTTCCAAACGAGCAGTACTTC.

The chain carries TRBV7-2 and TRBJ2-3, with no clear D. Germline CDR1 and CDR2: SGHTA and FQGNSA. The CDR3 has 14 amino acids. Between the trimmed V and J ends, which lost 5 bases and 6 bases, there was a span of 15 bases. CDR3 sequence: CASSPPPMGDTQYF. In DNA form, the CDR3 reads TGTGCCAGCAGCCCCCCTCCTATGGGTGATACGCAGTATTTT.

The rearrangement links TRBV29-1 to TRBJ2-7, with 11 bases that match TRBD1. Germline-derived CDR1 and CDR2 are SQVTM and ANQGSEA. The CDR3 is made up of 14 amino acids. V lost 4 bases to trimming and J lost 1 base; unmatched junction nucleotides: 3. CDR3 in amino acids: CSVGTGGSSYEQYF. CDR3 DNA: TGCAGCGTTGGGACAGGGGGCTCTTCCTACGAGCAGTACTTC.

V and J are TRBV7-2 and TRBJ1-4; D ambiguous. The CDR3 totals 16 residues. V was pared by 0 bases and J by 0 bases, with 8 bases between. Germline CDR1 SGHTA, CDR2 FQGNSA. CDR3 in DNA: TGTGCCAGCAGCTTAGCTTATGGTGCAACTAATGAAAAACTGTTTTTT. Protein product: CASSLAYGATNEKLFF.

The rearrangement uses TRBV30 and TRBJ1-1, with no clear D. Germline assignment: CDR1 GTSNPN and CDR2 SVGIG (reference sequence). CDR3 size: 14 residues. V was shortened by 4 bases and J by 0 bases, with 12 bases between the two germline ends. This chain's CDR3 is CAWTMGAMNTEAFF. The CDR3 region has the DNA TGTGCCTGGACTATGGGAGCCATGAACACTGAAGCTTTCTTT.

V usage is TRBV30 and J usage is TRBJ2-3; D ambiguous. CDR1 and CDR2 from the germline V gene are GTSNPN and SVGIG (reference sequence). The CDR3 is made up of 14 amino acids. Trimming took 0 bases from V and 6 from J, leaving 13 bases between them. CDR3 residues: CAWSVERFGDTQYF. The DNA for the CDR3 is TGTGCCTGGAGTGTCGAGAGGTTCGGGGATACGCAGTATTTT.

The CDR3 coding sequence is TGTGCCAGCTTTCCGGGACTCAACACCGGGGAGCTGTTTTTT. Translating it yields CASFPGLNTGELFF. The chain is built from TRBV25-1 and TRBJ2-2, with D possibly matching TRBD2 (6 bases). CDR3 size: 14 residues. V was trimmed by 8 bases and J by 2 bases, leaving 12 bases between them. Germline assignment: CDR1 MGHDK and CDR2 SYGVNS.

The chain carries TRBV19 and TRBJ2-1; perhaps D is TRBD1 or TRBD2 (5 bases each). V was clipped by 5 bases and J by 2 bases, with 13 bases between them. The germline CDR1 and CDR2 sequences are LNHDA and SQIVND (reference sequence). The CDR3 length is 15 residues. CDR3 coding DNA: TGTGCCAGTAGTGTTGGGACGTCCGCCTACAATGAGCAGTTCTTC. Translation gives CASSVGTSAYNEQFF.

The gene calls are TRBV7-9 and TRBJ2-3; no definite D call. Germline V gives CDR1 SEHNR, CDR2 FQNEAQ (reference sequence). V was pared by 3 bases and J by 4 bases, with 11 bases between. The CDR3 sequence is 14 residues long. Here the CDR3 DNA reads TGTGCCAGCAGCTTTTACCCGGTGTCAGATACGCAGTATTTT. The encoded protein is CASSFYPVSDTQYF.

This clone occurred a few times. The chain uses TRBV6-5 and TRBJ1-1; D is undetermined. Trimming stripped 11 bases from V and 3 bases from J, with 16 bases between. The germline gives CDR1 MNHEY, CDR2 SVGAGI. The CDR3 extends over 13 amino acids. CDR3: CAVQTHGDTEAFF. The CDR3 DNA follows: TGTGCCGTCCAAACACACGGAGACACTGAAGCTTTCTTT.

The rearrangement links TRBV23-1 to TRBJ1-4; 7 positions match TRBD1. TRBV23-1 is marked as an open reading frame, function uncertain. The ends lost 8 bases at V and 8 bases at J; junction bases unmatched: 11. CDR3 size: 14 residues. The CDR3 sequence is CASAQGRLGEKLFF. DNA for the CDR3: TGCGCCAGCGCACAGGGGAGGTTAGGAGAAAAACTGTTTTTT.

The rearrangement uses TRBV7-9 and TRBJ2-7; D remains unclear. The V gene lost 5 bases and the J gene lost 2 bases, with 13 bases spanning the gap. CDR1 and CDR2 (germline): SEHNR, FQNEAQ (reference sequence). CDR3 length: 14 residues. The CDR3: CASSTRLEPYEQYF. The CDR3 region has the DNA TGTGCCAGCAGCACACGACTCGAACCCTACGAGCAGTACTTC.

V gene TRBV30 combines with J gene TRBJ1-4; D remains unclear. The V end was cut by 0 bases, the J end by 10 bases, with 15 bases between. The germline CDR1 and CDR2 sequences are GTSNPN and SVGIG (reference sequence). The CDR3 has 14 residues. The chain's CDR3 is CAWSVATREGKLFF. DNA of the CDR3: TGTGCCTGGAGTGTAGCCACCCGGGAAGGAAAACTGTTTTTT.

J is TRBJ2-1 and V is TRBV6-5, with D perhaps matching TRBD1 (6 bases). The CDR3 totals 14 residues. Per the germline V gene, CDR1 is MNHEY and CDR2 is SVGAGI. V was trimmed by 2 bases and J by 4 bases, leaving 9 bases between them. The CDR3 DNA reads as TGTGCCAGCAGTTACACAACAGGGTACAATGAGCAGTTCTTC. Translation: CASSYTTGYNEQFF.

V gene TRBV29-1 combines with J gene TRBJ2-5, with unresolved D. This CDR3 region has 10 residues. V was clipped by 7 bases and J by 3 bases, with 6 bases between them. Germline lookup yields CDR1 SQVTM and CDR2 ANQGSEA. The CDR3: CSAREETQYF. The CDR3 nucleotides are TGCAGCGCTCGGGAAGAGACCCAGTACTTC.